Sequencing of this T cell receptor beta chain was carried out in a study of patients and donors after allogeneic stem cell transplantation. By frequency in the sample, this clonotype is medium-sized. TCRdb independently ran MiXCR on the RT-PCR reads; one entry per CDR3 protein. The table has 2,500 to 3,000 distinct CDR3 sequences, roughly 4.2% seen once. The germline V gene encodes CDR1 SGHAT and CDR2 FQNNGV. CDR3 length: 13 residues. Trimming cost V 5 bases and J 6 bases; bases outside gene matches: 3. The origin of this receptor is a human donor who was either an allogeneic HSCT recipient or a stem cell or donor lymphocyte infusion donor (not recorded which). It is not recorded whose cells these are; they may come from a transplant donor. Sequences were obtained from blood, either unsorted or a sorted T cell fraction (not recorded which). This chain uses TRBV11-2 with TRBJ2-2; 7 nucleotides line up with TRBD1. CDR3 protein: CASSRQGSGELFF. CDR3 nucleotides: TGTGCCAGCAGCCGACAGGGCTCCGGGGAGCTGTTTTTT.